This T cell receptor beta chain came from a study of OX40 agonist ivuxolimab in advanced cancers. About the research overall: Those enrolled were about 82% male, with a mean age of around 55 years and ages from 23 to 79. Partial responses, seen in three patients, involved one hepatocellular carcinoma and two cutaneous melanomas. Whole-study findings and limits: There were also nonresponders showing low normalized T-cell clonal expansion. On average, CD8+ T cells had more expanded clones than CD4+.

About this clone: Its antigen is not identified.

The germline gives CDR1 SGHDN, CDR2 FVKESK. The CDR3 length is 15 residues. Trimming left V 3 bases short and J 3 bases short, with 15 bases between. TCRdb's copy holds only in-frame clones and misses some; the assay was immunoSEQ multiplex PCR. The table includes fewer than 80,000 clones, about nine tenths detected once. The specimen comprised CD4+ or CD8+ T cells sorted from blood, sampled in a trial of the OX40 agonist ivuxolimab. The gene calls are TRBV14 and TRBJ2-7; D possibly corresponds to TRBD1 (6 bases). This receptor was taken from an adult with an advanced solid tumor such as melanoma, head and neck, liver or kidney cancer. The CDR3 region is CASSQGHISIYEQYF. In DNA, the CDR3 is TGTGCCAGCAGCCAGGGACACATATCAATCTACGAGCAGTACTTC.